The 32 T cell receptor beta chains presented below share a single source sample, sequenced in a study of blood T cell repertoires in COVID-19 (dated by TCRdb to the early 2020s). The library was prepared using the immunoSEQ multiplex PCR assay. TCRdb's version of the immuneACCESS table is confined to in-frame rearrangements and falls short of the full clone set. An unresolved V gene accounts for under half of the shortfall where checked; the remainder is of unknown origin. The sample profile shows fewer than 150,000 clones; about 89% of them were found once. Clones ranked in the top ten supply roughly 3.6% of the sample. The sample consisted of peripheral blood. These receptors were taken from a woman in her sixties with acute or convalescent COVID-19.

The chain recombines TRBV6-1 with TRBJ1-2; weak D call: TRBD1 (5 bases). Trimming pared 3 bases from V and 4 bases from J, leaving 15 bases between. The CDR3 covers 15 residues. Germline lookup yields CDR1 MNHNS and CDR2 SASEGT. As DNA, the CDR3 is TGTGCCAGCAGTGACCAGGGAGGCGCAGGCTATGGCTACACCTTC. Translating gives CASSDQGGAGYGYTF.

The chain recombines TRBV28 with TRBJ2-7; 7 nucleotides align to TRBD2. The CDR3 runs to 14 residues. Unmatched junction bases numbered 2, after V lost 1 base and J lost 2 bases. Germline CDR1 reads MDHEN; CDR2 reads SYDVKM. The CDR3 reads CASSLLGGTYEQYF. The CDR3 coding sequence is TGTGCCAGCAGTTTATTGGGAGGGACCTACGAGCAGTACTTC. The whole variable domain, remainder taken from reference TRBV28 and TRBJ2-7, is DVKVTQSSRYLVKRTGEKVFLECVQDMDHENMFWYRQDPGLGLRLIYFSYDVKMKEKGDIPEGYSVSREKKERFSLILESASTNQTSMYLCASSLLGGTYEQYFGPGTRLTVT.

The V call is TRBV24-1, the J call TRBJ2-2, with 7 nucleotides matching TRBD1. The germline V gene encodes CDR1 KGHDR and CDR2 SFDVKD. V lost 5 bases and J lost 3; bases outside the gene matches: 11. This CDR3 spans 17 amino acids. This CDR3 reads CATSGSFRDSYTGELFF. DNA for the CDR3: TGTGCCACCAGTGGTTCATTCCGGGACAGTTACACCGGGGAGCTGTTTTTT.

The chain combines TRBV28 with TRBJ1-2, with D uncertain. The CDR3 is 13 residues long. CDR1 and CDR2 (germline): MDHEN, SYDVKM. V was cut by 6 bases and J by 0 bases, with 8 bases left in between. In DNA, the CDR3 is TGTGCCAGCAGCCTCTTAACTAACTATGGCTACACCTTC. It specifies CASSLLTNYGYTF.

The rearrangement uses TRBV5-1 and TRBJ2-5; TRBD2 aligns across 13 bases. Germline V gene data show CDR1 as SGHRS and CDR2 as YFSETQ. The CDR3 loop spans 17 amino acids. J gave up 1 base and V 4 bases, and 7 bases lay outside the gene matches. The CDR3 spells CASSHTGTSGTQETQYF. The CDR3 DNA reads TGCGCCAGCAGCCACACCGGGACTAGCGGGACCCAAGAGACCCAGTACTTC.

The chain employs TRBV3-1 (or the pseudogene TRBV3-2) and TRBJ1-1; 11 bases are shared with TRBD1. CDR1 and CDR2 from the germline V gene are LGHDT and YNNKEL (reference sequence). The CDR3 has 16 amino acids. The trim removed 5 bases at V and 0 bases at J, leaving 5 bases unmatched. This chain's CDR3 is CASSSGTGGMNTEAFF. CDR3 DNA: TGTGCCAGCAGCTCCGGGACAGGGGGTATGAACACTGAAGCTTTCTTT.

The chain uses TRBV19 and TRBJ1-3; no clear D. Per the germline V gene, CDR1 is LNHDA and CDR2 is SQIVND (reference sequence). There are 16 residues in the CDR3. V was pared by 1 base and J by 0 bases, with 10 bases between. The CDR3 loop is CASSIGVTRSGNTIYF. The CDR3 DNA is TGTGCCAGTAGTATAGGGGTGACTCGCTCTGGAAACACCATATATTTT.

The chain employs TRBV28 and TRBJ2-2; the match to TRBD2 covers 11 bases. V dropped 11 bases and J dropped 8; count of bases not matched to a gene: 10. The CDR3 is made up of 14 amino acids. Germline values: CDR1 MDHEN, CDR2 SYDVKM. The CDR3 coding sequence is TGTGCCGCACGCAGGCTAGCGGGGGGAGGGGAGCTGTTTTTT. Translating it yields CAARRLAGGGELFF. Full variable domain (remainder filled in from reference TRBV28 and TRBJ2-2): DVKVTQSSRYLVKRTGEKVFLECVQDMDHENMFWYRQDPGLGLRLIYFSYDVKMKEKGDIPEGYSVSREKKERFSLILESASTNQTSMYLCAARRLAGGGELFFGEGSRLTVL.

The chain couples TRBV3-1 (or the pseudogene TRBV3-2) to TRBJ2-3, with 7 bases lining up with TRBD1. From germline, CDR1 is LGHDT and CDR2 YNNKEL (reference sequence). The V segment lost 0 bases and the J segment 2 bases; nucleotides outside the gene matches: 5. CDR3 size: 16 residues. CDR3: CASSQDRTGITDTQYF. In nucleotides, the CDR3 is TGTGCCAGCAGCCAAGATCGGACAGGAATCACAGATACGCAGTATTTT.

This chain uses TRBV5-1 with TRBJ2-5, with D possibly matching TRBD1 (6 bases). V gave up 2 bases and J gave up 5 bases, with 7 bases separating them. From germline, CDR1 is SGHRS and CDR2 YFSETQ. CDR3 length equals 12 residues. The chain's CDR3 is CASSFDRETQYF. The CDR3 bases are TGCGCCAGCAGCTTCGACAGGGAGACCCAGTACTTC.

The chain combines TRBV30 with TRBJ1-1; D remains unclear. V lost 7 bases to trimming and J lost 0 bases, with 12 bases between them. The CDR3 extends over 13 amino acids. Germline-derived CDR1 and CDR2 are GTSNPN and SVGIG (reference sequence). The DNA for the CDR3 is TGTGCCTTACGAGGGATTGTGAACACTGAAGCTTTCTTT. Protein: CALRGIVNTEAFF.

This chain joins TRBV25-1 and TRBJ1-1, with a weak D call TRBD1 (5 bases). Germline CDR1 and CDR2: MGHDK and SYGVNS. CDR3 length equals 15 residues. V lost 5 bases and J 2 bases, leaving 15 bases between the germline ends. This chain's CDR3 is CASSQRGFDNTEAFF. CDR3 coding DNA: TGTGCCAGCAGTCAAAGGGGATTCGATAACACTGAAGCTTTCTTT.

The V gene is TRBV28, the J gene TRBJ1-5; TRBD1 is a possible D gene (6 bases). The CDR3 has 14 residues. Trimming removed 10 bases at V and 1 base at J, with 14 bases between. The germline V gene has CDR1 MDHEN and CDR2 SYDVKM. The chain's CDR3 is CANSLGGSNQPQHF. CDR3 sequence (DNA): TGTGCCAACTCTCTAGGGGGAAGCAATCAGCCCCAGCATTTT.

The chain links TRBV10-3 to TRBJ1-2; TRBD1 might be the D (5 bases). This CDR3 comprises 13 residues. Germline CDR1 ENHRY, CDR2 SYGVKD. The germline V and J ends were trimmed by 7 bases and 7 bases, with 16 bases remaining between them. CDR3 sequence (DNA): TGTGCCATCACTAAAGGGGAGGGAAGTGGCTACACCTTC. This translates into CAITKGEGSGYTF.

This chain links TRBV9 with TRBJ1-2, with TRBD1 identical over 10 bases. The CDR3 contains 15 residues. Germline V gives CDR1 SGDLS, CDR2 YYNGEE. V trimming: 4 bases; J trimming: 3 bases; junction bases outside the gene matches: 6. As DNA, the CDR3 is TGTGCCAGCAGCACTACGACAGGGGGCGACTATGGCTACACCTTC. Translating it yields CASSTTTGGDYGYTF. The full variable domain, in which reference TRBV9 and TRBJ1-2 provide the parts outside the CDR3, is DSGVTQTPKHLITATGQRVTLRCSPRSGDLSVYWYQQSLDQGLQFLIQYYNGEERAKGNILERFSAQQFPDLHSELNLSSLELGDSALYFCASSTTTGGDYGYTFGSGTRLTVV.

V usage is TRBV29-1 and J usage is TRBJ2-3, with TRBD2 identical over 7 bases. Germline V gene data show CDR1 as SQVTM and CDR2 as ANQGSEA. The trim removed 0 bases at V and 0 bases at J, leaving 3 bases unmatched. There are 15 residues in the CDR3. The CDR3 here is CSVEDRGGSTDTQYF. The DNA of the CDR3 is TGCAGCGTTGAAGACCGCGGGGGTAGCACAGATACGCAGTATTTT.

This clone was picked up one time. The rearrangement joins TRBV3-1 (or the pseudogene TRBV3-2) to TRBJ2-4; D unresolved. Per the germline V gene, CDR1 is LGHDT and CDR2 is YNNKEL (reference sequence). Trimming shortened V by 1 base and J by 7 bases, and 11 bases separated the two germline ends. The CDR3 runs to 14 residues. The CDR3 nucleotides read TGTGCCAGCAGCCAAGGCGGTGCACGGAACATTCAGTACTTC. Amino acid sequence: CASSQGGARNIQYF.

V usage is TRBV29-1 and J usage is TRBJ2-3; a weak D match, TRBD2 (6 bases). The CDR3 has 15 amino acids. Looked up from germline, CDR1 is SQVTM and CDR2 is ANQGSEA. The V end lost 1 base, the J end lost 6 bases, and 17 bases lay between the germline ends. CDR3 DNA sequence: TGCAGCGTTGAAGCGGGAATGGGGGGAAGGGATACGCAGTATTTT. It specifies CSVEAGMGGRDTQYF.

The chain employs TRBV29-1 and TRBJ2-5; unclear D gene. This CDR3 is built from 12 residues. V was clipped by 2 bases and J by 1 base, with 5 bases between them. Germline V gene data show CDR1 as SQVTM and CDR2 as ANQGSEA. DNA of the CDR3: TGCAGCGTTGAACAGTCCCAAGAGACCCAGTACTTC. As protein: CSVEQSQETQYF.

This chain links TRBV27 with TRBJ1-6; TRBD1 might be the D (6 bases). CDR3 length: 14 residues. V gave up 4 bases and J gave up 9 bases, with 13 bases separating them. Germline V gene data show CDR1 as MNHEY and CDR2 as SMNVEV (reference sequence). For the CDR3, the DNA is TGTGCCAGCAGTTCCAATCGACAGGTTTCACCCCTCCACTTT. It codes for CASSSNRQVSPLHF.

The chain carries TRBV5-1 and TRBJ1-1; D not certain. This CDR3 is built from 14 residues. Trimming pared 5 bases from V and 3 bases from J, leaving 14 bases between. Germline V gene lookup returns CDR1 SGHRS and CDR2 YFSETQ. DNA of the CDR3: TGCGCCAGCAGGGGTTACGAGGCATACACTGAAGCTTTCTTT. Translation: CASRGYEAYTEAFF.

This clone was detected once. The J gene is TRBJ2-7, the V gene TRBV18; 10 bases line up with TRBD1. The CDR3 is made up of 13 amino acids. CDR1 is KGHSH and CDR2 is LQKENI in the germline V gene. V shed 3 bases and J 6 bases; nucleotides not matched to a gene: 2. CDR3 sequence reads: CASSPGTGVEQYV. In DNA, the CDR3 is TGTGCCAGCTCACCGGGGACAGGGGTCGAGCAGTACGTC.

This chain connects TRBV9 to TRBJ1-4; TRBD1 agrees at 9 bases. The CDR3 extends over 19 amino acids. Looked up from germline, CDR1 is SGDLS and CDR2 is YYNGEE. V was pared by 2 bases and J by 3 bases, with 14 bases of the junction left unmatched. The CDR3 nucleotides are TGTGCCAGCAGCGTCGGGGGGACAGGGAATCTCGGGGCTAATGAAAAACTGTTTTTT. It specifies CASSVGGTGNLGANEKLFF.

The J gene is TRBJ1-2, the V gene TRBV30; D gene uncertain. The germline gives CDR1 GTSNPN, CDR2 SVGIG (reference sequence). This CDR3 contains 12 residues. Trimming pared 0 bases from V and 10 bases from J, leaving 12 bases between. The CDR3 reads CAWSVLPGNYTF. CDR3 bases: TGTGCCTGGAGTGTACTCCCGGGGAACTACACCTTC.

V is TRBV28 and J is TRBJ1-2; D might be TRBD1 (6 bases). Trimming took 7 bases from V and 3 from J, leaving 12 bases between them. The CDR3 runs to 13 residues. CDR1 is MDHEN, CDR2 SYDVKM, per germline. Here the CDR3 reads CASIQGGYYGYTF. Written as DNA, the CDR3 is TGTGCCAGCATCCAAGGGGGATACTATGGCTACACCTTC.

The J gene is TRBJ2-5, the V gene TRBV7-9; TRBD1 matches 11 bases. Germline V gene lookup returns CDR1 SEHNR and CDR2 FQNEAQ (reference sequence). This CDR3 has 17 amino acids. Germline trimming cut 3 bases from V and 3 bases from J; bases unmatched to any gene: 9. The CDR3 protein is CASSFFFGTGGKETQYF. The CDR3 DNA reads as TGTGCCAGCAGCTTTTTTTTCGGGACAGGGGGGAAAGAGACCCAGTACTTC.

This chain uses TRBV11-2 with TRBJ2-2; 9 bases agree with TRBD1. The CDR3 is 15 amino acids. The germline gives CDR1 SGHAT, CDR2 FQNNGV. V lost 6 bases, J lost 1 base, and 3 bases stayed unmatched. This chain's CDR3 is CASSWGQGNTGELFF. For the CDR3, the DNA is TGTGCCAGCAGTTGGGGACAGGGGAACACCGGGGAGCTGTTTTTT.

The J gene is TRBJ1-1, the V gene TRBV11-3, with D uncertain. Per germline, CDR1 SGHNT and CDR2 YENEEA. This CDR3 spans 13 amino acids. Trimming left V 1 base short and J 5 bases short, with 8 bases between. The CDR3 bases are TGTGCCAGCAGCTTAGGAACGGGAACTGAAGCTTTCTTT. Amino acid sequence: CASSLGTGTEAFF. The full variable domain, in which reference TRBV11-3 and TRBJ1-1 provide the parts outside the CDR3, is EAGVVQSPRYKIIEKKQPVAFWCNPISGHNTLYWYLQNLGQGPELLIRYENEEAVDDSQLPKDRFSAERLKGVDSTLKIQPAELGDSAVYLCASSLGTGTEAFFGQGTRLTVV.

This rearrangement joins TRBV12-3 or TRBV12-4 to TRBJ1-5; D gene uncertain. Trimming stripped 3 bases from V and 4 bases from J, with 7 bases between. The CDR3 runs to 13 residues. CDR3 coding DNA: TGTGCCAGCAGTTTGTGGCAAAATCAGCCCCAGCATTTT. This translates into CASSLWQNQPQHF.

This clone was picked up one time. The rearrangement links TRBV7-2 to TRBJ2-5; TRBD1 might be the D (5 bases). Germline V gene sequence: CDR1 SGHTA, CDR2 FQGNSA. V dropped 2 bases and J dropped 5 bases, with 9 bases sitting between them. This CDR3 region has 13 residues. The chain's CDR3 is CASSLNKGETQYF. The DNA for the CDR3 is TGTGCCAGCAGCTTAAATAAGGGGGAGACCCAGTACTTC.

CDR3 sequence reads: CASSYSTGGPGELFF. The CDR3 nucleotides are TGTGCCAGCAGTTACTCGACAGGGGGGCCCGGGGAGCTGTTTTTT. The J gene is TRBJ2-2, the V gene TRBV6-5, with 9 bases aligning to TRBD1. Germline-derived CDR1 and CDR2 are MNHEY and SVGAGI. The CDR3 spans 15 residues. After removal of 0 bases from V and 6 bases from J, the junction contained 2 bases not matched to a gene.

In this sample, this clone turned up once. The chain employs TRBV27 and TRBJ1-6; weak D call: TRBD1 (5 bases). The CDR3 has 15 residues. Trimming shortened V by 5 bases and J by 8 bases, and 16 bases separated the two germline ends. Germline assignment: CDR1 MNHEY and CDR2 SMNVEV (reference sequence). CDR3: CASSPGTGGYSPLHF. CDR3 nucleotides: TGTGCCAGCAGTCCCGGGACCGGGGGGTATTCACCCCTCCACTTT.